These T cell receptor beta chains were read from a single sample in a study of blood T cell repertoires in COVID-19. Only in-frame clones appear in the TCRdb table, and some are missing; sequencing was by immunoSEQ multiplex PCR. The sample lists over 450,000 clones; roughly 89% were seen once. Sequencing input: peripheral blood. All receptors derive from a young man with COVID-19, enrolled during active disease. Both conserved end residues are part of each CDR3. The order of the fields is clone size, D gene, V gene, J gene, CDR3 DNA, CDR3 protein. D genes are given only for firm matches. Expanded clones are given a class, and other clones once, few, many or no size at all.

>.|.|TRBV6-1|TRBJ1-3
TGTGCCAGCAGTGAGGGCCGGGGGGGTCCCTCTGGAAACACCATATATTTT
CASSEGRGGPSGNTIYF
>once|TRBD2|TRBV27|TRBJ2-5
TGTGCCAGCAGTTTATCTAATCAATTAGCGGGGCAAGAGACCCAGTACTTC
CASSLSNQLAGQETQYF
>.|TRBD1|TRBV5-1|TRBJ2-5
TGCGCCAGCAGCCCCGGGACAGGGGGCGAAGAGACCCAGTACTTC
CASSPGTGGEETQYF
>.|.|TRBV5-1|TRBJ1-1
TGCGCCAGCAGCTTGGAGCCCATGAACACTGAAGCTTTCTTT
CASSLEPMNTEAFF
>.|TRBD1|TRBV3-1/TRBV3-2|TRBJ1-1
TGTGCCAGCAGACACCAGGGGGATCGGACTGAAGCTTTCTTT
CASRHQGDRTEAFF
>.|TRBD2|TRBV4-1|TRBJ2-1
TGCGCCAGCAGCCAAGGTCGTTTCTTAGCGGGAGGGCTCCGAATCTACAATGAGCAGTTCTTC
CASSQGRFLAGGLRIYNEQFF
>once|.|TRBV7-8|TRBJ1-4
TGTGCCAGCAGCTTAGTTGGACTCCCTAATGAAAAACTGTTTTTT
CASSLVGLPNEKLFF
>.|.|TRBV24-1|TRBJ2-5
TGTGCCACCAGGGACAGCGTCCAAGAGACCCAGTACTTC
CATRDSVQETQYF
>once|.|TRBV3-1/TRBV3-2|TRBJ1-1
TGTGCCAGCAGTCCGAACGACAGGAACACTGAAGCTTTCTTT
CASSPNDRNTEAFF
>.|.|TRBV19|TRBJ2-1
TGTGCCAGTAGTTACAAGACTAGAGAGTGGTTCTTC
CASSYKTREWFF
>.|.|TRBV5-6|TRBJ2-3
TGTGCCAGCAGCTCCAACACGCGGACAGATACGCAGTATTTT
CASSSNTRTDTQYF
>.|TRBD2|TRBV19|TRBJ2-3
TGTGCCAGTAGTATCTCGCCTAGCGGGCGCACAGATACGCAGTATTTT
CASSISPSGRTDTQYF